The text below deals with one TCR beta chain. Antigen unknown. TCRdb reprocessed the 5' RACE reads, keeping one entry per CDR3 protein, no DNA. The listing records 170,000 or so distinct CDR3 sequences. This sample was taken from a study of monozygotic twins with inflammatory bowel disease. The study, taken as a whole, reports: Patient-specific immunosuppressive treatments may have made repertoires more variable.

The germline V gene encodes CDR1 DFQATT and CDR2 SNEGSKA (reference sequence). This CDR3 has 14 amino acids. The chain employs TRBV20-1 and TRBJ1-3; the TCRdb call, TRBD1, lacks DNA for checking. The sequenced sample consisted of blood. The origin of this receptor is a human donor with ulcerative colitis or Crohn's disease, or a healthy co-twin of an affected twin (not recorded which). Here the CDR3 reads CSAPRQGGGNTIYF.